The T cell receptor beta chain under discussion was sequenced for a study of early T cells in non-severe SARS-CoV-2 infection. V was pared by 2 bases and J by 4 bases, with 3 bases between. The germline V gene encodes CDR1 LGHDT and CDR2 YNNKEL (reference sequence). This CDR3 is 12 amino acids long. TCRdb re-derived calls from the 5' RACE reads in MiXCR, one entry per CDR3 protein. The profile shows 53,000 or so distinct CDR3 sequences, more than 10% of them singletons. This clonotype was detected only a few times. The sequencing used whole blood, collected at baseline. The chain couples TRBV3-1 to TRBJ1-5; D is unresolved. The source is an adult who was a healthcare worker with PCR-confirmed SARS-CoV-2 infection or an uninfected control (not recorded which). The CDR3 spells CASSQLNQPQHF. The CDR3 region has the DNA TGTGCCAGCAGCCAATTAAATCAGCCCCAGCATTTT.